This TCR beta chain was retrieved from a study of T-cell reconstitution after alpha-beta-depleted transplantation in children. This clonotype was counted a few times. Its antigen is unknown. There are 12 residues in the CDR3. V lost 6 bases and J 7 bases, leaving 12 bases between the germline ends. CDR1 is MNHEY, CDR2 SMNVEV, per germline (reference sequence). Points from the study as a whole: It was reported that alpha-beta T cells came from several hundred expanded graft clones (about two months after transplant).

Molecular barcoding with unique molecular identifiers was used for the TCRbeta library. MiXCR, applied by TCRdb to the PCR reads, yields one record per CDR3 protein. The sample lists about 210,000 distinct CDR3 sequences; about 15% were seen once. The TCR sequence derives from a male patient aged 2-10 years who had a stem cell transplant for acute lymphoblastic leukemia, so the T cells may come from the graft donor. Sequences were derived from PBMCs, mostly from graft donor cells, sampled 360 days after TCRalphabeta/CD19-depleted stem cell transplant. This chain connects TRBV27 to TRBJ1-2, with TRBD1 as a possible D gene (6 bases). As DNA, the CDR3 is TGTGCCAGCAGACCTTCCAGGGGTGGCTACACCTTC. Its translation is CASRPSRGGYTF.